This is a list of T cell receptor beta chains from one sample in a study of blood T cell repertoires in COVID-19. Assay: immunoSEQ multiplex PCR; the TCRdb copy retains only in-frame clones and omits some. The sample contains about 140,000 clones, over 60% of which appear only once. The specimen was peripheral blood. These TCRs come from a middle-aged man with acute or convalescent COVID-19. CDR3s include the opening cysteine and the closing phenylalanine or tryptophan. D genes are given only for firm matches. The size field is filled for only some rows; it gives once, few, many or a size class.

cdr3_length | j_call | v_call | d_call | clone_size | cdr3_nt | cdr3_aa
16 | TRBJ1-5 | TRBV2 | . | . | TGTGCCAGCAGTGATTTCCGGGGAGCAAGCAATCAGCCCCAGCATTTT | CASSDFRGASNQPQHF
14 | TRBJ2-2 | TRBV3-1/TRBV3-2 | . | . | TGTGCCAGCAGCAACAGGCCGAACACCGGGGAGCTGTTTTTT | CASSNRPNTGELFF
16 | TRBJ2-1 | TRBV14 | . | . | TGTGCCAGCAGCCAAGCTCAGAGACTGATGATCAATGAGCAGTTCTTC | CASSQAQRLMINEQFF
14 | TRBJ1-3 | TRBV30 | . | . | TGTGCCTGGAGTGTCGGCGGAGAAGGAAACACCATATATTTT | CAWSVGGEGNTIYF
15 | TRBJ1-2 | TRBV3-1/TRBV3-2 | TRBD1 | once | TGTGCCAGCAGCCAAGCCCAGGGGGCCGTATATGGCTACACCTTC | CASSQAQGAVYGYTF
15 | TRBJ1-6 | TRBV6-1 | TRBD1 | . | TGTGCCAGCAGTGAGGGATGGACAGGCAATTCACCCCTCCACTTT | CASSEGWTGNSPLHF
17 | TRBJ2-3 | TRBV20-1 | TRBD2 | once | TGCAGTGCTAGTGAACTCCAACTAGCGGGGTTTTCTGAAACGCAGTATTTT | CSASELQLAGFSETQYF
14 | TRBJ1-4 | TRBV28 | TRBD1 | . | TGTGCCAGCAGGGCGGGACAGGGGAGTGAAAAACTGTTTTTT | CASRAGQGSEKLFF
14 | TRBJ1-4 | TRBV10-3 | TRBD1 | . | TGTGCCATCAGTGAGACAGGGGGTGGCGAAAAACTGTTTTTT | CAISETGGGEKLFF
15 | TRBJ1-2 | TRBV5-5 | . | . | TGTGCCAGCAGCTTGGGGCTTGGGGGCGACTATGGCTACACCTTC | CASSLGLGGDYGYTF
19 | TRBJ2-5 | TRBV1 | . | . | TGCACCAGCAGCCAAGAGATGAGCCTAGCGGGGGGGCCCTGGGAGACCCAGTACTTC | CTSSQEMSLAGGPWETQYF
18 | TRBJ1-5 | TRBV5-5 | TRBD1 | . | TGTGCCAGCAGCCGGGGATTGTGGGGACAGGGGGACAATCAGCCCCAGCATTTT | CASSRGLWGQGDNQPQHF
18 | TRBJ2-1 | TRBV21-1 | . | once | TGTGCCAGCAGTCACCCGGCTAGCGGGGGGGCCCGCCCCAATGAGCAGTTCTTC | CASSHPASGGARPNEQFF
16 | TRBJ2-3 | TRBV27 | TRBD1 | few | TGTGCCAGCAGTCCAGGACAGGGGGGTTCCACAGATACGCAGTATTTT | CASSPGQGGSTDTQYF
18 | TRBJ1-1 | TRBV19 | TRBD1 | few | TGTGCCAGCTACATAAGGGACAGGGGATCTGTGTTGAACACTGAAGCTTTCTTT | CASYIRDRGSVLNTEAFF
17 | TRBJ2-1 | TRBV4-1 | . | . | TGCGCCAGCAGCCATCCCCTCGGGCAGGGGTCCTACAATGAGCAGTTCTTC | CASSHPLGQGSYNEQFF
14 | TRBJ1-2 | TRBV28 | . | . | TGTGCCAGCAGTCGGGGCCGGGGGGGCTATGGCTACACCTTC | CASSRGRGGYGYTF
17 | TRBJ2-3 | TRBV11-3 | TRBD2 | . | TGTGCCAGCAGCTCATCGACTAGCGGGGGGGCTTCGGATACGCAGTATTTT | CASSSSTSGGASDTQYF
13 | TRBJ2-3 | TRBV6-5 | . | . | TGTGCCAGCAAAGCCGCTAGCACAGATACGCAGTATTTT | CASKAASTDTQYF
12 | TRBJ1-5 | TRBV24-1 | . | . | TGTGCCACCAGTGCCACGGATCAGCCCCAGCATTTT | CATSATDQPQHF
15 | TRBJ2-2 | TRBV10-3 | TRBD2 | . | TGTGCCATCAGAAGACTAGCAGCGAACACCGGGGAGCTGTTTTTT | CAIRRLAANTGELFF